This entry describes one T cell receptor (beta chain). Its antigen is as yet unknown. This CDR3 contains 15 residues. In germline, CDR1 is SGHTA, CDR2 FQGTGA. V lost 3 bases to trimming and J lost 5 bases, with 14 bases between them. The sample belongs to a study of T cell repertoires in cytomegalovirus infection. TCRdb analysed the reads with MiXCR anew, one entry per CDR3 protein. The sample holds approximately 110,000 distinct CDR3 sequences; approximately 45% are singletons and the top ten take 65% to 75%. The J gene is TRBJ2-1, the V gene TRBV7-3, with D maybe TRBD1 (5 bases). The sequence was collected from a human donor in good health (CMV status not recorded). Some clones in this sample may be carry-over from other donors' samples. The sequenced sample was CD8+ T cells from cultured PBMCs, obtained from culture after CMV antigen stimulation. CDR3 sequence (DNA): TGTGCCAGCAGCTTGCTTTCCAGGGCAAACAATGAGCAGTTCTTC. Translating it yields CASSLLSRANNEQFF.